One sample yielded the 28 T cell receptor beta chains listed below, sequenced in a study of cytomegalovirus exposure and HLA in healthy donors (dated by TCRdb to 2016 to 2017). Library method: the immunoSEQ multiplex PCR assay. The multiplex PCR relied on a mix of 60 forward primers for TCR Vbeta segments and 13 reverse primers for TCR Jbeta segments. In TCRdb, the immuneACCESS table is reduced to in-frame sequences with V and J assigned. These tables do not hold every clone; where another copy was compared, an unresolved V gene accounts for under half, and the others remain unexplained. In all, the sample holds under 130,000 clones, and 60% to 80% of those were seen once. Together, the top ten hold 2.6% of the sample. Sequences were obtained from PBMCs. The receptors stem from a man aged 45-65 years in good health and CMV-seropositive.

J is TRBJ1-6 and V is TRBV19; D is perhaps TRBD1 (5 bases). The V and J ends lost 5 bases and 7 bases respectively, with 9 bases between them. Germline CDR1 LNHDA, CDR2 SQIVND (reference sequence). This CDR3 contains 13 residues. CDR3: CASSYRQNSPLHF. Here the CDR3 DNA reads TGTGCCAGTAGTTACCGACAGAATTCACCCCTCCACTTT. Using reference TRBV19 and TRBJ1-6 for the parts outside the CDR3, the full variable domain is DGGITQSPKYLFRKEGQNVTLSCEQNLNHDAMYWYRQDPGQGLRLIYYSQIVNDFQKGDIAEGYSVSREKKESFPLTVTSAQKNPTAFYLCASSYRQNSPLHFGNGTRLTVT.

This clone has just a few counts. CDR3 region: CASSAYRGRENYGYTF. DNA for the CDR3: TGTGCCAGCAGCGCGTACCGGGGACGGGAGAATTATGGCTACACCTTC. This chain links TRBV5-6 with TRBJ1-2, with D possibly being TRBD1 (5 bases). Trimming stripped 4 bases from V and 5 bases from J, with 21 bases between. Germline V gives CDR1 SGHDT, CDR2 YYEEEE. The CDR3 runs 16 residues.

This clone has more than one count but fewer than ten. This CDR3 is also generated by other DNA sequences in the sample. The J gene is TRBJ1-5, the V gene TRBV15; no firm D call. V lost 0 bases and J 1 base, leaving 7 bases between the germline ends. The CDR3 consists of 15 residues. Germline V CDR1 and CDR2: LNHNV, YYDKDF (reference sequence). CDR3 residues: CATSREGGSNQPQHF. The CDR3 DNA reads TGTGCCACCAGCAGAGAGGGAGGGAGCAATCAGCCCCAGCATTTT.

This clone was observed a few times. The rearrangement joins TRBV5-1 to TRBJ1-4; tentative D call: TRBD1 (5 bases). Germline assignment: CDR1 SGHRS and CDR2 YFSETQ. The CDR3 is 15 residues long. V was shortened by 2 bases and J by 5 bases, with 13 bases between the two germline ends. In DNA form, the CDR3 reads TGCGCCAGCAGCTTTGGCCAGGGATCGAATGAAAAACTGTTTTTT. Translation gives CASSFGQGSNEKLFF.

Here the CDR3 reads CASKTEPRGVGYTF. DNA for the CDR3: TGTGCCAGTAAGACGGAACCGCGGGGCGTCGGCTACACCTTC. The chain recombines TRBV19 with TRBJ1-2; possible D gene TRBD1, 5 bases. Germline V gene lookup returns CDR1 LNHDA and CDR2 SQIVND (reference sequence). The CDR3 contains 14 residues. Trimming took off 7 bases at V and 8 bases at J, with 20 bases between the two ends.

The rearrangement links TRBV4-1 to TRBJ1-1; TRBD1 is a possible D gene (5 bases). The CDR3 is 16 amino acids. The V end was cut by 3 bases, the J end by 0 bases, with 14 bases between. Per the germline V gene, CDR1 is MGHRA and CDR2 is YSYEKL. For the CDR3, the DNA is TGCGCCAGCAGCCACTATGAACAGGACCTGAACACTGAAGCTTTCTTT. The encoded protein is CASSHYEQDLNTEAFF.

In DNA, the CDR3 is TGTGCCAGCAGTGAAACCCGGGCCAGGGGAGCTTTCTTT. Its protein is CASSETRARGAFF. The rearrangement uses TRBV6-1 and TRBJ1-1, with a possible D match to TRBD1 (6 bases). CDR3 size: 13 residues. In germline, CDR1 is MNHNS, CDR2 SASEGT. V lost 2 bases and J lost 10, with 14 bases in between.

The chain couples TRBV5-1 to TRBJ2-5; 11 positions match TRBD2. V lost 4 bases to trimming and J lost 0 bases; unmatched junction nucleotides: 11. The CDR3 loop spans 18 amino acids. The germline V gene has CDR1 SGHRS and CDR2 YFSETQ. CDR3 amino acids: CASSRQLAGGGYQETQYF. DNA of the CDR3: TGCGCCAGCAGCCGACAGCTAGCGGGGGGCGGGTACCAAGAGACCCAGTACTTC. The variable domain in full, with the rest retrieved from reference TRBV5-1 and TRBJ2-5, is KAGVTQTPRYLIKTRGQQVTLSCSPISGHRSVSWYQQTPGQGLQFLFEYFSETQRNKGNFPGRFSGRQFSNSRSEMNVSTLELGDSALYLCASSRQLAGGGYQETQYFGPGTRLLVL.

This sequence joins TRBV5-4 and TRBJ2-1; tentative D call: TRBD2 (6 bases). The CDR3 covers 14 residues. CDR1 is SGHNT and CDR2 is YYREEE in the germline V gene (reference sequence). V lost 0 bases to trimming and J lost 6 bases, with 10 bases between them. The CDR3 DNA reads TGTGCCAGCAGCTTGGAGGGGACTTTCAATGAGCAGTTCTTC. This sequence encodes CASSLEGTFNEQFF.

This chain's CDR3 is CASSIGRSWGRGNTEAFF. The CDR3 region has the DNA TGTGCCAGTAGTATAGGCCGCAGTTGGGGCAGGGGGAACACTGAAGCTTTCTTT. The chain couples TRBV19 to TRBJ1-1; D possibly corresponds to TRBD1 (6 bases). CDR1 and CDR2 (germline): LNHDA, SQIVND (reference sequence). The V gene lost 1 base and the J gene lost 1 base, with 19 bases spanning the gap. The CDR3 runs 18 residues.

The V and J genes are TRBV5-5 and TRBJ2-5; 11 bases align to TRBD2. The CDR3 is 14 amino acids. The ends lost 4 bases at V and 4 bases at J; junction bases unmatched: 3. From germline, CDR1 is SGHKS and CDR2 YYEKEE (reference sequence). DNA for the CDR3: TGTGCCAGCAGCCCCGGACTAGCGGGAGAGACCCAGTACTTC. This codes for CASSPGLAGETQYF.

Here the CDR3 DNA reads TGCAGCGTGGTTAGACAGCGTCCTCTAATATTTTCCTACGAGCAGTACTTC. Its protein is CSVVRQRPLIFSYEQYF. This chain connects TRBV29-1 to TRBJ2-5, with a weak D call TRBD1 (5 bases). The DNA end favors TRBJ2-7, so the J call may be wrong. The germline gives CDR1 SQVTM, CDR2 ANQGSEA. The CDR3 contains 17 residues.

This sequence joins TRBV5-1 and TRBJ2-5, with D possibly being TRBD1 (6 bases). The CDR3 contains 18 residues. V was pared by 0 bases and J by 4 bases, with 22 bases between. Germline lookup yields CDR1 SGHRS and CDR2 YFSETQ. The CDR3 coding sequence is TGCGCCAGCAGCTTGGGGGCAGGGGAGAGAATTTTGGGAGAGACCCAGTACTTC. It specifies CASSLGAGERILGETQYF. The full variable domain, completed using reference TRBV5-1 and TRBJ2-5, is KAGVTQTPRYLIKTRGQQVTLSCSPISGHRSVSWYQQTPGQGLQFLFEYFSETQRNKGNFPGRFSGRQFSNSRSEMNVSTLELGDSALYLCASSLGAGERILGETQYFGPGTRLLVL.

The chain couples TRBV13 to TRBJ1-5; no clear D gene. V dropped 0 bases and J dropped 4 bases, with 4 bases sitting between them. The CDR3 is 13 amino acids. In germline, CDR1 is PRHDT, CDR2 FYEKMQ (reference sequence). The DNA of the CDR3 is TGTGCCAGCAGCTTAGGACAGAATCAGCCCCAGCATTTT. Its translation is CASSLGQNQPQHF.

The V and J genes are TRBV4-1 and TRBJ1-2, with a possible D match to TRBD1 (5 bases). The germline gives CDR1 MGHRA, CDR2 YSYEKL. This CDR3 spans 16 amino acids. Trimming shortened V by 0 bases and J by 3 bases, and 14 bases separated the two germline ends. For the CDR3, the DNA is TGCGCCAGCAGCCAAGATTACGGGGGAATGGACTATGGCTACACCTTC. Its protein is CASSQDYGGMDYGYTF.

Regarding this clone: At one end the junction does not follow the germline gene, possibly because of a read error. This sequence joins TRBV19 and TRBJ2-4; 10 nucleotides match TRBD2. This CDR3 comprises 18 residues. In germline, CDR1 is LNHDA, CDR2 SQIVND (reference sequence). The CDR3 here is CASSIGLAGALAKNSQYF. For the CDR3, the DNA is TGTGCCAGTAGTATCGGGCTAGCGGGGGCTCTAGCCAAAAACAGTCAGTACTTC.

The chain carries TRBV29-1 and TRBJ1-2, with a weak D call TRBD1 (6 bases). Germline CDR1 reads SQVTM; CDR2 reads ANQGSEA. The CDR3 is made up of 13 amino acids. Between the trimmed V and J ends, which lost 7 bases and 0 bases, there was a span of 12 bases. CDR3 sequence reads: CSAWDIPNYGYTF. Written as DNA, the CDR3 is TGCAGCGCGTGGGACATCCCTAACTATGGCTACACCTTC.

This clone was found a few times. The chain combines TRBV7-9 with TRBJ2-1, with TRBD2 as a possible D gene (6 bases). The CDR3 has 18 residues. Germline V gene sequence: CDR1 SEHNR, CDR2 FQNEAQ (reference sequence). Trimming cost V 5 bases and J 6 bases, with 26 bases left between them. The CDR3 sequence: CASSPPRLGYSGFNEQFF. As DNA, the CDR3 is TGTGCCAGCAGCCCCCCACGTCTCGGTTACAGCGGGTTCAATGAGCAGTTCTTC. Combining the CDR3 with reference TRBV7-9 and TRBJ2-1 gives the whole variable domain DTGVSQNPRHKITKRGQNVTFRCDPISEHNRLYWYRQTLGQGPEFLTYFQNEAQLEKSRLLSDRFSAERPKGSFSTLEIQRTEQGDSAMYLCASSPPRLGYSGFNEQFFGPGTRLTVL.

This clone was seen more than once but under ten times. This chain links TRBV9 with TRBJ1-2, with 9 positions matching TRBD1. This CDR3 has 15 residues. CDR1 is SGDLS, CDR2 YYNGEE, per germline. J was trimmed by 8 bases and V by 0 bases; bases with no gene match: 8. The CDR3 sequence is CASSVEGQGLGGYTF. The CDR3 DNA is TGTGCCAGCAGCGTAGAGGGACAGGGATTAGGAGGCTACACCTTC. Full variable domain (missing parts from reference TRBV9 and TRBJ1-2): DSGVTQTPKHLITATGQRVTLRCSPRSGDLSVYWYQQSLDQGLQFLIQYYNGEERAKGNILERFSAQQFPDLHSELNLSSLELGDSALYFCASSVEGQGLGGYTFGSGTRLTVV.

This clone came up once. The rearrangement links TRBV9 to TRBJ1-4, with 8 bases that match TRBD1. The CDR3 is made up of 14 amino acids. Germline CDR1 is SGDLS and CDR2 is YYNGEE. V lost 4 bases and J lost 8; bases outside the gene matches: 7. CDR3 DNA: TGTGCCAGCAGCCCCGGACAGGGAGGCGAAAAACTGTTTTTT. Translation: CASSPGQGGEKLFF.

This chain joins TRBV7-3 and TRBJ1-1; the D is unclear. The CDR3 length is 13 residues. Trimming pared 1 base from V and 7 bases from J, leaving 10 bases between. Germline CDR1 reads SGHTA; CDR2 reads FQGTGA. The CDR3 coding sequence is TGTGCCAGCAGCTTAATGCTAGGCGGTGAAGCTTTCTTT. Its protein product is CASSLMLGGEAFF.

The V and J genes are TRBV5-1 and TRBJ1-1; perhaps TRBD1 as D (6 bases). The CDR3 consists of 14 residues. The germline CDR1 and CDR2 sequences are SGHRS and YFSETQ. With 2 bases removed from V and 1 base from J, the gap between germline ends came to 9 bases. The CDR3 DNA follows: TGCGCCAGCAGCTTCGCCAGGGGGAACACTGAAGCTTTCTTT. Translating gives CASSFARGNTEAFF.

V is TRBV6-5 and J is TRBJ1-2; D is unclear. Trimming removed 4 bases from V and 10 bases from J, with 13 bases in between. CDR3 length equals 12 residues. Germline V CDR1 and CDR2: MNHEY, SVGAGI. The CDR3: CASSSWRGFYTF. CDR3 DNA sequence: TGTGCCAGCAGTTCGTGGCGGGGTTTCTACACCTTC.

This clone was counted between two and nine times. The chain has TRBV29-1 and TRBJ1-2; D ambiguous. The length of the CDR3 is 9 residues. Trimming took off 3 bases at V and 7 bases at J, with 3 bases between the two ends. CDR1 is SQVTM and CDR2 is ANQGSEA in the germline V gene. Written as DNA, the CDR3 is TGCAGCGTTGACTCTGGCTACACCTTC. Translated: CSVDSGYTF.

The J gene is TRBJ1-2, the V gene TRBV30, with a weak D call TRBD1 (5 bases). Germline V gene data show CDR1 as GTSNPN and CDR2 as SVGIG (reference sequence). Trimming pared 3 bases from V and 1 base from J, leaving 9 bases between. CDR3 length: 13 amino acids. The CDR3 loop reads CAWRDTLNYGYTF. CDR3 DNA sequence: TGTGCCTGGAGGGACACACTTAACTATGGCTACACCTTC.

This chain joins TRBV13 and TRBJ2-5; D unresolved. Germline V gene data show CDR1 as PRHDT and CDR2 as FYEKMQ (reference sequence). The germline V and J ends were trimmed by 3 bases and 5 bases, with 10 bases remaining between them. The CDR3 spans 13 residues. The CDR3 is CASSFSGGETQYF. For the CDR3, the DNA is TGTGCCAGCAGCTTCTCAGGTGGGGAGACCCAGTACTTC.

This clone was observed a few times. This chain joins TRBV19 and TRBJ2-1; TRBD2 might be the D (5 bases). V lost 2 bases and J 4 bases, leaving 12 bases between the germline ends. This CDR3 has 15 amino acids. Germline assignment: CDR1 LNHDA and CDR2 SQIVND (reference sequence). CDR3 DNA sequence: TGTGCCAGTAGTATAACCAGCGGCTTATACAATGAGCAGTTCTTC. This codes for CASSITSGLYNEQFF.

The chain links TRBV7-3 to TRBJ2-6, with 7 bases that match TRBD1. Germline assignment: CDR1 SGHTA and CDR2 FQGTGA. This CDR3 has 16 amino acids. V lost 4 bases, J lost 4 bases, and 7 bases stayed unmatched. The CDR3 coding sequence is TGTGCCAGCAGCTCTTCAGGGGGAAGCGGGGCCAACGTCCTGACTTTC. Translated: CASSSSGGSGANVLTF.